What follows is one T cell receptor (beta chain) and its context. Its target is not known. The record originates from a study of CD8+ T cells in alopecia areata. General study results and limits: In lesional scalp, particularly from alopecia totalis/universalis, clonality was higher than in normal scalp.

The treatment was: oral pan-JAK inhibitor, 5-10 mg twice daily. Obtained from alopecia areata patients were lesional scalp punch biopsies along with peripheral blood. Starting from PBMCs, sorting isolated CD4+ and CD8+ T cells. Sequencing templates came from extracted RNA that was reverse transcribed into cDNA. Assay used: immunoSEQ multiplex PCR; TCRdb lists only in-frame clones, some missing. Here the sample spans about 180,000 clones, approximately 49% being singletons. This receptor was obtained from a human donor with alopecia areata. This material consisted of CD8+ T cells sorted from blood, taken at week 52, from a patient treated with tofacitinib.

The CDR3, as DNA: TGTGCCAGCAGCTTGGCCGGGGCAACAGATACGCAGTATTTT. Its translation is CASSLAGATDTQYF. This rearrangement joins TRBV5-6 to TRBJ2-3; either TRBD1 or TRBD2 may supply D (5 bases each). Per germline, CDR1 SGHDT and CDR2 YYEEEE. CDR3 length equals 14 residues. Trimming pared 0 bases from V and 3 bases from J, leaving 8 bases between.